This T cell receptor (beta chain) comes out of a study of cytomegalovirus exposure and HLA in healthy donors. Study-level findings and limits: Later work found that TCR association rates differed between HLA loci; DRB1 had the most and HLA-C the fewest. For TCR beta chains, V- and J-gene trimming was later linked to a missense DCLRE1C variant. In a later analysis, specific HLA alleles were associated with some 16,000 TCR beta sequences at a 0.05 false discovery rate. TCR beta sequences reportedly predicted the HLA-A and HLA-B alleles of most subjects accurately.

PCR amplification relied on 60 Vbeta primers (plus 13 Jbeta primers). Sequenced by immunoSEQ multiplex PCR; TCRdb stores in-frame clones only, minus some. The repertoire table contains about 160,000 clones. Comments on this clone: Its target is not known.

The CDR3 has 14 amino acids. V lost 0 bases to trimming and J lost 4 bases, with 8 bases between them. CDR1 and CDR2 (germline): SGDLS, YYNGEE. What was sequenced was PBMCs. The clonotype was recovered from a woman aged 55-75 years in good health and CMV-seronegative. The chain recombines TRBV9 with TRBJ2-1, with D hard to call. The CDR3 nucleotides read TGTGCCAGCAGCGTAGCCCCTAATTACAATGAGCAGTTCTTC. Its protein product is CASSVAPNYNEQFF. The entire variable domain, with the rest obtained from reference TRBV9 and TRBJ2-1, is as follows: DSGVTQTPKHLITATGQRVTLRCSPRSGDLSVYWYQQSLDQGLQFLIQYYNGEERAKGNILERFSAQQFPDLHSELNLSSLELGDSALYFCASSVAPNYNEQFFGPGTRLTVL.